Presented here are 22 T cell receptor beta chains from one specimen sequenced in a study of T cell clones after liver transplantation. Sequencing used immunoSEQ multiplex PCR; TCRdb keeps in-frame clones, though not all of them. Among some 80,000 clones listed, roughly 80% were seen once. The sample consisted of CD4+ T cells from blood, taken 48 months after liver transplant. All receptors derive from a human patient who received a liver transplant. The T cells may come from the graft donor.

The DNA for the CDR3 is TGTGCCAGCAGTTCCCCCCATAACTCGGCTAGCGGATCCTACGAGCAGTACTTC. Translated, it gives CASSSPHNSASGSYEQYF. The chain links TRBV28 to TRBJ2-7, with 7 bases identical to TRBD2. The CDR3 runs to 18 residues. Germline CDR1 and CDR2: MDHEN and SYDVKM. V was pared by 4 bases and J by 1 base, with 16 bases of the junction left unmatched.

The gene calls are TRBV28 and TRBJ2-5, with D uncertain. The germline gives CDR1 MDHEN, CDR2 SYDVKM. This CDR3 has 12 residues. V gave up 5 bases and J gave up 9 bases, with 13 bases separating them. In DNA form, the CDR3 reads TGTGCCAGCAGTCCGACATATCAACCCCAGTACTTC. It encodes CASSPTYQPQYF.

The V call is TRBV19, the J call TRBJ2-7; D could derive from TRBD1 or TRBD2 (5 bases each). Germline CDR1 and CDR2: LNHDA and SQIVND (reference sequence). This CDR3 has 15 residues. V dropped 5 bases and J dropped 3 bases, with 17 bases sitting between them. Written as DNA, the CDR3 is TGTGCCAGTAGTCGACAACCGGGACCATTCTACGAGCAGTACTTC. Protein: CASSRQPGPFYEQYF.

The chain joins TRBV5-1 to TRBJ1-2; D gene uncertain. CDR1 is SGHRS and CDR2 is YFSETQ in the germline V gene. The length of the CDR3 is 13 residues. V lost 4 bases and J lost 6, with 13 bases in between. CDR3 sequence (DNA): TGCGCCAGCAGCCCCCGAGCGGAGGATGGCTACACCTTC. Protein sequence: CASSPRAEDGYTF. Looking up the rest from reference TRBV5-1 and TRBJ1-2 gives the full variable domain: KAGVTQTPRYLIKTRGQQVTLSCSPISGHRSVSWYQQTPGQGLQFLFEYFSETQRNKGNFPGRFSGRQFSNSRSEMNVSTLELGDSALYLCASSPRAEDGYTFGSGTRLTVV.

In this sample, this clone turned up once. This rearrangement joins TRBV4-2 to TRBJ1-5; no reliable D call. V was pared by 1 base and J by 8 bases, with 15 bases between. Germline CDR1 LGHNA, CDR2 YNFKEQ. The CDR3 is made up of 15 amino acids. The CDR3 coding sequence is TGTGCCAGCAGCCAAGGGAGGGCGGGTAATGAGCCCCAGCATTTT. Protein sequence: CASSQGRAGNEPQHF.

The chain couples TRBV7-2 to TRBJ2-2; 8 bases are a match to TRBD2. In germline, CDR1 is SGHTA, CDR2 FQGNSA. The CDR3 totals 16 residues. V dropped 5 bases and J dropped 6; count of bases not matched to a gene: 11. The CDR3 DNA sequence: TGTGCCAGCAGCCCGGGAGGGGGGGCGAGAGCCGGGGAGCTGTTTTTT. Protein product: CASSPGGGARAGELFF. Combining the CDR3 with reference TRBV7-2 and TRBJ2-2 gives the whole variable domain GAGVSQSPSNKVTEKGKDVELRCDPISGHTALYWYRQSLGQGLEFLIYFQGNSAPDKSGLPSDRFSAERTGGSVSTLTIQRTQQEDSAVYLCASSPGGGARAGELFFGEGSRLTVL.

The chain combines TRBV11-2 with TRBJ2-3; tentative D call: TRBD1 (5 bases). Germline V gene lookup returns CDR1 SGHAT and CDR2 FQNNGV. The CDR3 length is 15 residues. V lost 7 bases and J lost 0, with 14 bases in between. The CDR3 DNA reads as TGTGCCAGCAACAAATGGGGCCCGAGCACAGATACGCAGTATTTT. Translated: CASNKWGPSTDTQYF. The full variable domain, its missing parts supplied by reference TRBV11-2 and TRBJ2-3, is EAGVAQSPRYKIIEKRQSVAFWCNPISGHATLYWYQQILGQGPKLLIQFQNNGVVDDSQLPKDRFSAERLKGVDSTLKIQPAKLEDSAVYLCASNKWGPSTDTQYFGPGTRLTVL.

This chain links TRBV2 with TRBJ1-5; unclear D gene. The V end was cut by 7 bases, the J end by 6 bases, with 13 bases between. This CDR3 is built from 13 residues. The germline CDR1 and CDR2 sequences are SNHLY and FYNNEI. The CDR3 here is CASTREPGQPQHF. The DNA for the CDR3 is TGTGCCAGCACTAGGGAACCGGGTCAGCCCCAGCATTTT.

The J gene is TRBJ1-2, the V gene TRBV2; D possibly corresponds to TRBD1 (5 bases). V dropped 3 bases and J dropped 8 bases, with 10 bases sitting between them. The CDR3 runs 12 residues. The germline CDR1 and CDR2 sequences are SNHLY and FYNNEI. The CDR3 nucleotides read TGTGCCAGCAGTGACAGGGTCAGAGGCTACACCTTC. Amino acid sequence: CASSDRVRGYTF.

The chain combines TRBV18 with TRBJ1-5; D gene ambiguous. The V end lost 4 bases, the J end lost 3 bases, and 7 bases lay between the germline ends. The CDR3 consists of 13 residues. Germline CDR1 is KGHSH and CDR2 is LQKENI. CDR3 sequence reads: CASSQSYNQPQHF. The CDR3 nucleotides read TGTGCCAGCTCACAGAGTTACAATCAGCCCCAGCATTTT.

This clone was seen only a few times. V gene TRBV19 combines with J gene TRBJ2-2, with 13 bases matching TRBD2. Germline CDR1 reads LNHDA; CDR2 reads SQIVND (reference sequence). This CDR3 is 18 amino acids long. V dropped 7 bases and J dropped 0; count of bases not matched to a gene: 8. CDR3 nucleotide sequence: TGTGCCAGTACCCGACTAGCGGGAGGCCGACCGAACACCGGGGAGCTGTTTTTT. It yields the protein CASTRLAGGRPNTGELFF.

The V call is TRBV7-7, the J call TRBJ2-1; 9 bases align to TRBD2. V was clipped by 0 bases and J by 0 bases; unmatched bases: 6. Germline V CDR1 and CDR2: SSHAT, FNYEAQ (reference sequence). The CDR3 sequence is 18 residues long. CDR3 sequence reads: CASSLASGGRSSYNEQFF. CDR3 sequence (DNA): TGTGCCAGCAGCTTAGCTAGCGGGGGCCGTAGCTCCTACAATGAGCAGTTCTTC.

V usage is TRBV2 and J usage is TRBJ2-3; no reliable D call. The germline V gene has CDR1 SNHLY and CDR2 FYNNEI. Trimming pared 4 bases from V and 10 bases from J, leaving 12 bases between. CDR3 size: 12 residues. This chain's CDR3 is CASSAPNSAQYF. CDR3 bases: TGTGCCAGCAGTGCCCCGAACAGTGCGCAGTATTTT.

V is TRBV9 and J is TRBJ2-3; D is unresolved. The ends were cut back, 0 bases at V and 6 bases at J, with 14 bases in the middle. The CDR3 totals 15 residues. The V gene's germline CDR1 is SGDLS and CDR2 YYNGEE. The CDR3 coding sequence is TGTGCCAGCAGCGTAGCGCCGCAAGGAGAGGATACGCAGTATTTT. It codes for CASSVAPQGEDTQYF.

This clone was found once. J is TRBJ2-1 and V is TRBV7-2; a weak D match, TRBD2 (6 bases). The CDR3 length is 13 residues. Germline-derived CDR1 and CDR2 are SGHTA and FQGNSA. The ends were cut back, 7 bases at V and 10 bases at J, with 17 bases in the middle. CDR3 amino acids: CASTIDWGGEQFF. The CDR3 DNA reads as TGTGCCAGCACCATCGACTGGGGAGGAGAGCAGTTCTTC. Using reference TRBV7-2 and TRBJ2-1 for the parts outside the CDR3, the full variable domain is GAGVSQSPSNKVTEKGKDVELRCDPISGHTALYWYRQSLGQGLEFLIYFQGNSAPDKSGLPSDRFSAERTGGSVSTLTIQRTQQEDSAVYLCASTIDWGGEQFFGPGTRLTVL.

The V call is TRBV6-1, the J call TRBJ2-3; a possible D gene is TRBD2 (5 bases). The CDR3 runs 15 residues. V shed 1 base and J shed 2 bases, with 10 bases lying between them. Looked up from germline, CDR1 is MNHNS and CDR2 is SASEGT. CDR3 region: CASSEVSGNTDTQYF. The CDR3 coding sequence is TGTGCCAGCAGTGAAGTCTCGGGGAACACAGATACGCAGTATTTT.

This clone has more than one count but fewer than ten. The chain has TRBV11-2 and TRBJ2-3, with D perhaps TRBD1 or TRBD2 (5 bases each). The CDR3 sequence is 17 residues long. Per germline, CDR1 SGHAT and CDR2 FQNNGV. The V and J ends lost 6 bases and 4 bases respectively, with 23 bases between them. The CDR3 DNA reads as TGTGCCAGCAGGAAGGCCCTCAGGAGAAGGGACCCAGATACGCAGTATTTT. Translating gives CASRKALRRRDPDTQYF.

The CDR3 region has the DNA TGCAGTGCTGTCAGGGGAGAGACCCAGTACTTC. It codes for CSAVRGETQYF. This chain connects TRBV20-1 to TRBJ2-5, with D perhaps TRBD1 (6 bases). Germline values: CDR1 DFQATT, CDR2 SNEGSKA (reference sequence). V shed 5 bases and J shed 4 bases, with 8 bases lying between them. The CDR3 totals 11 residues.

This chain links TRBV30 with TRBJ2-4; weak D call: TRBD1 (5 bases). V was pared by 7 bases and J by 1 base, with 14 bases between. Looked up from germline, CDR1 is GTSNPN and CDR2 is SVGIG (reference sequence). The CDR3 totals 14 residues. CDR3 bases: TGTGCCTTTTCACTCAGGGTGGCCAAAAACATTCAGTACTTC. Translation: CAFSLRVAKNIQYF.

This chain joins TRBV6-1 and TRBJ1-2; 9 positions agree with TRBD1. With 1 base clipped from V and 3 bases from J, the junction kept 3 bases outside the gene matches. This CDR3 has 15 amino acids. Germline values: CDR1 MNHNS, CDR2 SASEGT. This CDR3 reads CASSEDRGLHYGYTF. CDR3 nucleotides: TGTGCCAGCAGTGAAGACAGGGGGCTGCACTATGGCTACACCTTC.

The gene calls are TRBV7-9 and TRBJ2-3; 12 nucleotides match TRBD2. CDR1 SEHNR and CDR2 FQNEAQ come from the germline V gene (reference sequence). CDR3 length equals 16 residues. V gave up 1 base and J gave up 5 bases; unmatched junction bases: 4. Written as DNA, the CDR3 is TGTGCCAGCAGCTTAGTACTAGCGGGAGGTGGAGATACGCAGTATTTT. Residues: CASSLVLAGGGDTQYF.

The chain carries TRBV15 and TRBJ1-1, with unresolved D. Germline V CDR1 and CDR2: LNHNV, YYDKDF (reference sequence). There are 14 residues in the CDR3. The V and J ends lost 0 bases and 1 base respectively, with 6 bases between them. CDR3: CATSRDYKNTEAFF. The CDR3 region has the DNA TGTGCCACCAGCAGAGATTACAAGAACACTGAAGCTTTCTTT.